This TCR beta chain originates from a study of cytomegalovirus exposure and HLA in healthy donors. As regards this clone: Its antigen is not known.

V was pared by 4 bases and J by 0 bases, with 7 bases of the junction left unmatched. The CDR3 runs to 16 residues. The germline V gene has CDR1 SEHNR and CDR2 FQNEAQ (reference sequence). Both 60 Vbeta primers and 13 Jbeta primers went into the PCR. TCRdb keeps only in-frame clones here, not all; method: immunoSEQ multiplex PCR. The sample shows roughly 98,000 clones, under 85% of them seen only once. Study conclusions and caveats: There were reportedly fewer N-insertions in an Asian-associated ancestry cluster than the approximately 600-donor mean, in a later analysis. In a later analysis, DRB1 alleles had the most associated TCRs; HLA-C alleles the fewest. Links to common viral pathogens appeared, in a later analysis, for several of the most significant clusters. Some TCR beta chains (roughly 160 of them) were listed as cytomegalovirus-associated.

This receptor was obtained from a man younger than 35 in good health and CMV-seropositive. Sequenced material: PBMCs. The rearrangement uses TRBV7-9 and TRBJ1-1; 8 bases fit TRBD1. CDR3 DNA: TGTGCCAGCAGCTCGGGGACAGGTTTCATGAACACTGAAGCTTTCTTT. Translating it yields CASSSGTGFMNTEAFF.